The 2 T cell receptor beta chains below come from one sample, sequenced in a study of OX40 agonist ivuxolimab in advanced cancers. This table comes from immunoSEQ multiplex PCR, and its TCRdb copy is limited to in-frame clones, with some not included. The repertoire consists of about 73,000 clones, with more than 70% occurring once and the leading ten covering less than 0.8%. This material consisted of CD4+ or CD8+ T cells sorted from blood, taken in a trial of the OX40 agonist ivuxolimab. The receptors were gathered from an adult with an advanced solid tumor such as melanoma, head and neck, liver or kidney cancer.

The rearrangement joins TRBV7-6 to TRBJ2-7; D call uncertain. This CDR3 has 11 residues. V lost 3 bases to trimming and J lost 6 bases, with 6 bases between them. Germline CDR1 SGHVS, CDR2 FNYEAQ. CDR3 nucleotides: TGTGCCAGCAGCTTTCCGGGCGAGCAGTACTTC. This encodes CASSFPGEQYF.

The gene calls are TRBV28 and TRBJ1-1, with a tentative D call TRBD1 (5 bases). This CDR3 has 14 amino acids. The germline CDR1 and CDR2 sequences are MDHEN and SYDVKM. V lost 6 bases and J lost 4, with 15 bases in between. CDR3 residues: CASSFGGESTEAFF. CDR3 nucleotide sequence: TGTGCCAGCAGCTTTGGGGGGGAAAGCACTGAAGCTTTCTTT.